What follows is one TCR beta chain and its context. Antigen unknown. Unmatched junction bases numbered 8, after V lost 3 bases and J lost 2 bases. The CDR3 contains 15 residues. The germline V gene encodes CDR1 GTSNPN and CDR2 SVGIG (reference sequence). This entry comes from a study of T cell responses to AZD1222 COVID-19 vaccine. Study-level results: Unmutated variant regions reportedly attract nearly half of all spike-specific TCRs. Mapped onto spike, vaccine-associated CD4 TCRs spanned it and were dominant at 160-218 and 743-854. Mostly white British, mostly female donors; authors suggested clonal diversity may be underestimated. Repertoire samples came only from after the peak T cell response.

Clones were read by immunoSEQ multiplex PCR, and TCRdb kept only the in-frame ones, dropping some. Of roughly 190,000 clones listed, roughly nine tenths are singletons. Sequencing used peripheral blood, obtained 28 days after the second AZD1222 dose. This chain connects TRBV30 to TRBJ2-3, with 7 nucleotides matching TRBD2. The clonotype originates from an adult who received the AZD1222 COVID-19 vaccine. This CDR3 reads CAWSRTRAFTDTQYF. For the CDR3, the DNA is TGTGCCTGGAGCCGGACTAGAGCGTTCACAGATACGCAGTATTTT.